This record covers a single TCR beta chain. This CDR3 has 14 residues. The data are from a study of T cells expressing NK-cell markers. Libraries used 5'RACE template switching adding universal primer site and UMIs. TCRdb re-called the 5' RACE reads; every CDR3 protein appears as one record, without DNA. In total, the table holds some 450,000 distinct CDR3 sequences. The chain recombines TRBV12-3 or TRBV12-4 with TRBJ2-1; the D call from TCRdb, TRBD1, cannot be confirmed without DNA. Sequencing used blood T cells: a sorted CD56 or NKG2C T cell subset, CD4+ or CD8+ T cells, or bulk PBMC T cells (not recorded which). This sequence originates from a woman aged 18-70 years in good health. The CDR3 reads CASSRQDGHDEQFF.